The 30 T cell receptor beta chains below all came from one sample that was sequenced in a study of cytomegalovirus exposure and HLA in healthy donors. The PCR contained 60 Vbeta and 13 Jbeta primers. Sequenced by immunoSEQ multiplex PCR; TCRdb stores in-frame clones only, minus some. The sample consists of 95,000 to 150,000 clones, about 10% of them appearing once. What was sequenced was PBMCs. These receptors all stem from a young woman in good health and CMV-seropositive.

As concerns this clone: A read error may produce the germline difference seen at one junction end. The rearrangement uses TRBV5-4 and TRBJ2-2, with a weak D call TRBD1 (7 bases). The CDR3 runs 15 residues. CDR1 is SGHNT and CDR2 is YYREEE in the germline V gene (reference sequence). DNA of the CDR3: TGTGCCAGCAGCCCCCGGGACAGCCCGACCGGGGGGCTGTTTTTT. This gives the protein CASSPRDSPTGGLFF. Full variable domain (outside the CDR3, taken from reference TRBV5-4 and TRBJ2-2): ETGVTQSPTHLIKTRGQQVTLRCSSQSGHNTVSWYQQALGQGPQFIFQYYREEENGRGNFPPRFSGLQFPNYSSELNVNALELDDSALYLCASSPRDSPTGGLFFGEGSRLTVL.

The CDR3 DNA follows: TGTGCCAGCAGTTTAGCAACCGGGAAAGTGAACACTGAAGCTTTCTTT. This translates into CASSLATGKVNTEAFF. The chain has TRBV28 and TRBJ1-1; D call uncertain. Germline V lookup: CDR1 MDHEN, CDR2 SYDVKM. V lost 2 bases, J lost 0 bases, and 13 bases lay in between. CDR3 length equals 16 residues.

For this clone: One end of the junction varies from germline; a read error may be responsible. Other DNA sequences from this sample encode an identical CDR3 as well. CDR3 bases: TGTGCCAGTACGGACACGTCTAATGAAAAGCTGTTTTTT. Translated, it gives CASTDTSNEKLFF. The chain couples TRBV19 to TRBJ1-4, with a possible D match to TRBD1 (5 bases). Germline values: CDR1 LNHDA, CDR2 SQIVND (reference sequence). This CDR3 region has 13 residues.

This clone was counted between two and nine times. V and J are TRBV5-4 and TRBJ2-1; TRBD2 aligns across 12 bases. CDR3 length equals 14 residues. The V and J ends lost 4 bases and 8 bases, in that order; junction bases with no gene match: 4. Germline V CDR1 and CDR2: SGHNT, YYREEE (reference sequence). CDR3 protein: CASSTRLAGDEQFF. DNA for the CDR3: TGTGCCAGCAGCACGAGACTAGCGGGAGATGAGCAGTTCTTC.

This chain uses TRBV5-1 with TRBJ2-7, with D tentatively TRBD2 (6 bases). The CDR3 is 15 residues long. V was pared by 0 bases and J by 5 bases, with 15 bases between. Germline V gene sequence: CDR1 SGHRS, CDR2 YFSETQ. CDR3 nucleotides: TGCGCCAGCAGCTTGGAGGCGGGAAGAATCCACGAGCAGTACTTC. Amino acids: CASSLEAGRIHEQYF.

The chain is built from TRBV30 and TRBJ2-7, with D tentatively TRBD2 (5 bases). Trimming took off 4 bases at V and 5 bases at J, with 18 bases between the two ends. This CDR3 region has 14 residues. Germline CDR1 GTSNPN, CDR2 SVGIG (reference sequence). CDR3 in amino acids: CAWIGPGKGNEQYF. For the CDR3, the DNA is TGTGCCTGGATCGGACCGGGAAAGGGCAACGAGCAGTACTTC. The whole variable domain, filled in from reference TRBV30 and TRBJ2-7, reads SQTIHQWPATLVQPVGSPLSLECTVEGTSNPNLYWYRQAAGRGLQLLFYSVGIGQISSEVPQNLSASRPQDRQFILSSKKLLLSDSGFYLCAWIGPGKGNEQYFGPGTRLTVT.

This clone was seen only a few times. The chain is built from TRBV7-3 and TRBJ2-1, with a tentative D call TRBD2 (5 bases). The CDR3 runs 14 residues. Germline V CDR1 and CDR2: SGHTA, FQGTGA. Trimming removed 0 bases at V and 9 bases at J, with 12 bases between. CDR3 coding DNA: TGTGCCAGCAGCTTAACGGGAGAGAACGGTGAGCAGTTCTTC. Translation gives CASSLTGENGEQFF. Full variable domain (remainder filled in from reference TRBV7-3 and TRBJ2-1): GAGVSQTPSNKVTEKGKYVELRCDPISGHTALYWYRQSLGQGPEFLIYFQGTGAADDSGLPNDRFFAVRPEGSVSTLKIQRTERGDSAVYLCASSLTGENGEQFFGPGTRLTVL.

The CDR3: CASSLGAVGYGYTF. CDR3 nucleotide sequence: TGTGCCAGCAGTTTAGGGGCGGTGGGGTATGGCTACACCTTC. The J gene is TRBJ1-2, the V gene TRBV28, with D maybe TRBD1 (5 bases). V was pared by 2 bases and J by 5 bases, with 12 bases between. The CDR3 loop spans 14 amino acids. Germline values: CDR1 MDHEN, CDR2 SYDVKM.

The chain carries TRBV6-5 and TRBJ1-3; no reliable D call. From germline, CDR1 is MNHEY and CDR2 SVGAGI. The CDR3 contains 12 residues. Deletions cut 5 bases from V and 3 bases from J, with 5 bases between. This CDR3 is CASSGGGNTIYF. CDR3 nucleotide sequence: TGTGCCAGCAGTGGCGGTGGAAACACCATATATTTT.

This clone showed up just a few times. The chain employs TRBV6-1 and TRBJ2-7; D possibly corresponds to TRBD1 (5 bases). The ends were cut back, 7 bases at V and 0 bases at J, with 16 bases in the middle. The CDR3 covers 15 residues. The germline CDR1 and CDR2 sequences are MNHNS and SASEGT. The CDR3 DNA reads as TGTGCCAGCATAGACGCAGGGTTGGGCTCCTACGAGCAGTACTTC. Translation gives CASIDAGLGSYEQYF.

This clone has only a few counts. At one end, the junction sequence differs from germline, possibly due to a read error. This chain connects TRBV6-1 to TRBJ1-2; 9 bases map to TRBD1. The CDR3 spans 14 residues. From germline, CDR1 is MNHNS and CDR2 SASEGT. The DNA of the CDR3 is TGTGCCAGCATCACAGGGGGCGACAACTCTGGCTACACCTTC. Its translation: CASITGGDNSGYTF.

With respect to this clone: One end of the junction does not line up with germline, which may come from a read error. V is TRBV7-7 and J is TRBJ2-5, with D perhaps matching TRBD2 (6 bases). The CDR3 extends over 16 amino acids. Germline V gene sequence: CDR1 SSHAT, CDR2 FNYEAQ (reference sequence). The chain's CDR3 is CASSLGAGAGRETQYF. CDR3 DNA: TGTGCTAGCAGCCTGGGAGCCGGGGCGGGGAGGGAGACCCAGTACTTC.

The chain joins TRBV7-3 to TRBJ2-7, with 11 bases lining up with TRBD2. This CDR3 region has 16 residues. J was trimmed by 6 bases and V by 5 bases; bases with no gene match: 12. Germline CDR1 and CDR2: SGHTA and FQGTGA. CDR3: CASSILAGGPTSEQYF. CDR3 nucleotides: TGTGCCAGCAGCATCTTAGCGGGAGGGCCGACCTCCGAGCAGTACTTC.

This clone was recorded a few times. The chain combines TRBV30 with TRBJ2-7, with D maybe TRBD1 (5 bases). CDR3 length equals 12 residues. Trimming took 2 bases from V and 3 from J, leaving 8 bases between them. The germline CDR1 and CDR2 sequences are GTSNPN and SVGIG (reference sequence). CDR3 nucleotide sequence: TGTGCCTGGAGTAGAAGGGGCTACGAGCAGTACTTC. It translates to CAWSRRGYEQYF.

The chain uses TRBV6-1 and TRBJ2-3; possibly TRBD2 for D (5 bases). The CDR3 loop spans 17 amino acids. The germline V gene has CDR1 MNHNS and CDR2 SASEGT. V lost 2 bases to trimming and J lost 0 bases, with 15 bases between them. This CDR3 is CASSESRASLSTDTQYF. The DNA of the CDR3 is TGTGCCAGCAGTGAAAGTCGGGCTAGCCTCAGCACAGATACGCAGTATTTT.

The V call is TRBV28, the J call TRBJ1-2, with TRBD1 matching over 9 bases. CDR3 length equals 16 residues. The V and J ends lost 3 bases and 7 bases, in that order; junction bases with no gene match: 12. The V gene's germline CDR1 is MDHEN and CDR2 SYDVKM. DNA for the CDR3: TGTGCCAGCAGTTTCTATAGAACCGGGACAGGGAGTGGCTACACCTTC. Its protein product is CASSFYRTGTGSGYTF.

The table lists this clone with a few counts. The gene calls are TRBV11-2 and TRBJ2-7; TRBD1 aligns across 7 bases. V dropped 5 bases and J dropped 5; count of bases not matched to a gene: 15. The CDR3 is 16 residues long. CDR1 is SGHAT, CDR2 FQNNGV, per germline. The CDR3: CASSGLYRDSNNEQYF. The CDR3 region has the DNA TGTGCCAGCAGCGGGTTATACCGGGACAGTAATAACGAGCAGTACTTC.

The V gene is TRBV30, the J gene TRBJ2-7; 14 bases fit TRBD2. Germline V gene lookup returns CDR1 GTSNPN and CDR2 SVGIG (reference sequence). This CDR3 region has 15 residues. Unmatched junction bases numbered 5, after V lost 7 bases and J lost 0 bases. As DNA, the CDR3 is TGTGCCTCCTCCGGGACTAGCGGGAGCTCCTACGAGCAGTACTTC. Its translation: CASSGTSGSSYEQYF.

This clone showed up just a few times. V is TRBV10-3 and J is TRBJ2-5; 9 nucleotides line up with TRBD2. The CDR3 sequence is 16 residues long. Trimming cost V 8 bases and J 5 bases; bases outside gene matches: 15. CDR1 and CDR2 from the germline V gene are ENHRY and SYGVKD. The chain's CDR3 is CAISITSGLSPETQYF. CDR3 in DNA: TGTGCCATCTCAATAACTAGCGGGCTATCCCCGGAGACCCAGTACTTC.

This chain joins TRBV30 and TRBJ2-7; no definite D call. V dropped 0 bases and J dropped 2 bases, with 14 bases sitting between them. Germline assignment: CDR1 GTSNPN and CDR2 SVGIG (reference sequence). This CDR3 has 15 residues. For the CDR3, the DNA is TGTGCCTGGAGTGTACGGTCTAGTGCTCCCTACGAGCAGTACTTC. Translation: CAWSVRSSAPYEQYF.

This clone occurred a few times. The chain has TRBV5-5 and TRBJ1-2, with D possibly matching TRBD1 (6 bases). The length of the CDR3 is 12 residues. Germline V lookup: CDR1 SGHKS, CDR2 YYEKEE (reference sequence). The V end lost 4 bases, the J end lost 8 bases, and 12 bases lay between the germline ends. In DNA, the CDR3 is TGTGCCAGCAGCACCCGACAGGACGGCTACACCTTC. It translates to CASSTRQDGYTF.

The sample holds a few counts of this clone. The chain carries TRBV27 and TRBJ2-7; D not resolved. The V and J ends lost 8 bases and 0 bases respectively, with 17 bases between them. CDR1 is MNHEY and CDR2 is SMNVEV in the germline V gene (reference sequence). The CDR3 is 15 amino acids. The CDR3 reads CASVVPVEISYEQYF. CDR3 DNA: TGTGCCAGCGTAGTCCCGGTCGAGATCTCCTACGAGCAGTACTTC.

This clone showed up just a few times. The rearrangement uses TRBV6-6 and TRBJ1-5; no clear D gene. The ends were cut back, 0 bases at V and 2 bases at J, with 8 bases in the middle. CDR3 length: 15 residues. The germline gives CDR1 MNHNY, CDR2 SVGAGI (reference sequence). This CDR3 reads CASSYSRLGNQPQHF. The CDR3 nucleotides read TGTGCCAGCAGTTACTCGAGACTCGGCAATCAGCCCCAGCATTTT.

In its sample, this clone was seen a few times. The chain employs TRBV7-9 and TRBJ2-7; unclear D gene. Germline V gene sequence: CDR1 SEHNR, CDR2 FQNEAQ (reference sequence). Trimming removed 4 bases at V and 6 bases at J, with 10 bases between. The CDR3 length is 12 residues. Here the CDR3 reads CASSSPLLEQYF. The DNA for the CDR3 is TGTGCCAGCAGCTCCCCTCTACTCGAGCAGTACTTC.

V usage is TRBV7-9 and J usage is TRBJ2-3; no reliable D call. CDR1 is SEHNR and CDR2 is FQNEAQ in the germline V gene (reference sequence). The V end lost 5 bases, the J end lost 6 bases, and 12 bases lay between the germline ends. CDR3 length: 13 amino acids. The CDR3 reads CASSPPMSDTQYF. CDR3 sequence (DNA): TGTGCCAGCAGCCCGCCTATGTCGGATACGCAGTATTTT. The full variable domain, with the rest looked up from reference TRBV7-9 and TRBJ2-3, is DTGVSQNPRHKITKRGQNVTFRCDPISEHNRLYWYRQTLGQGPEFLTYFQNEAQLEKSRLLSDRFSAERPKGSFSTLEIQRTEQGDSAMYLCASSPPMSDTQYFGPGTRLTVL.

This clone was recorded a few times. The J gene is TRBJ1-5, the V gene TRBV6-5, with 7 positions matching TRBD1. With V trimmed by 4 bases and J by 4 bases, 7 bases remained unmatched. Germline V CDR1 and CDR2: MNHEY, SVGAGI. CDR3 length: 15 amino acids. CDR3 nucleotide sequence: TGTGCCAGCAGTTCTCCTAGGACAGGAAATCAGCCCCAGCATTTT. Its translation is CASSSPRTGNQPQHF.

The chain recombines TRBV7-2 with TRBJ2-5, with 7 bases matching TRBD1. The J call may not be correct, given that the DNA end is closer to TRBJ2-7. The CDR3 has 15 residues. The germline CDR1 and CDR2 sequences are SGHTA and FQGNSA. Here the CDR3 reads CASSFFSRDSYEQYF. In nucleotides, the CDR3 is TGTGCCAGCAGCTTCTTCTCCCGGGACAGCTACGAGCAGTACTTC.

This chain uses TRBV7-3 with TRBJ1-3; D unclear. The germline gives CDR1 SGHTA, CDR2 FQGTGA. The CDR3 sequence is 14 residues long. Trimming left V 4 bases short and J 2 bases short, with 9 bases between. The CDR3 reads CASSSDGAGNTIYF. CDR3 bases: TGTGCCAGCAGCTCGGACGGGGCTGGAAACACCATATATTTT.

The J gene is TRBJ1-5, the V gene TRBV27; 8 positions match TRBD1. CDR3 length: 12 amino acids. The junction had 8 bases not matched to a gene; V was cut back by 9 bases and J by 10 bases. Germline V CDR1 and CDR2: MNHEY, SMNVEV (reference sequence). The DNA of the CDR3 is TGTGCCAGTAAGGACAGGGCGGGACCCCAGCATTTT. This codes for CASKDRAGPQHF.

This clone has just a few counts. This rearrangement joins TRBV27 to TRBJ2-7; possible D gene TRBD2, 7 bases. The germline V gene encodes CDR1 MNHEY and CDR2 SMNVEV (reference sequence). The germline V and J ends were trimmed by 5 bases and 3 bases, with 14 bases remaining between them. This CDR3 is built from 14 residues. CDR3 sequence: CASSPARGGYEQYF. CDR3 DNA: TGTGCCAGCAGTCCCGCTAGGGGGGGCTACGAGCAGTACTTC.